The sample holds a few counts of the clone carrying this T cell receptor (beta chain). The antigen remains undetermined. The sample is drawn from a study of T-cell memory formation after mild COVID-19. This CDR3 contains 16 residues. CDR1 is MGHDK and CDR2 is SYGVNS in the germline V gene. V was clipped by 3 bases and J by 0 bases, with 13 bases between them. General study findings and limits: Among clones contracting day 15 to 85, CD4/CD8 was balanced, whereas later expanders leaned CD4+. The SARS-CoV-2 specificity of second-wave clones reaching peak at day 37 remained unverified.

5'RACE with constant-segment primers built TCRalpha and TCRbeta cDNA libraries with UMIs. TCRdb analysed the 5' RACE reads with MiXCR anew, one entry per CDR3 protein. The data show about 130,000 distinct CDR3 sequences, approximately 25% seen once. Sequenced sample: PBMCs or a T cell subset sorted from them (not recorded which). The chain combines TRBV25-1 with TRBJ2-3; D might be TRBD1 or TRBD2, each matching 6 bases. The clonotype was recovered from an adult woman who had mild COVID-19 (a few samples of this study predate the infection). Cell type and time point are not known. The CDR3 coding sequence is TGTGCCAGCAGTGATTGGGGGGCGGCTAGCACAGATACGCAGTATTTT. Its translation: CASSDWGAASTDTQYF.